This TCR beta chain was found in a study of cytomegalovirus exposure and HLA in healthy donors. Overall study: According to later analysis, the same platform produced the approximately 120 validation and under 700 first-cohort repertoires.

Clones were sequenced by immunoSEQ multiplex PCR, and TCRdb holds only the in-frame ones, with some missing. Among more than 45,000 clones listed, roughly 94% were seen once. The CDR3 extends over 15 amino acids. Germline trimming cut 5 bases from V and 4 bases from J; bases unmatched to any gene: 9. Germline V CDR1 and CDR2: MNHEY, SMNVEV (reference sequence). As concerns this clone: Its specificity is not known.

The study's findings and limits: It was reported that the classifier diagnosed cytomegalovirus status with high specificity and sensitivity in both the original and validation cohorts. According to a subsequent analysis, TCR clusters from the first cohort were inclined to appear together in the 110 or so validation repertoires.

Sequenced: PBMCs. This chain joins TRBV27 and TRBJ1-1, with TRBD1 matching 8 bases. The TCR was taken from a man between 18 and 29 years old in good health and CMV-seronegative. The CDR3 here is CASSLWTGPSTEAFF. Here the CDR3 DNA reads TGTGCCAGCAGTCTATGGACAGGGCCAAGCACTGAAGCTTTCTTT.